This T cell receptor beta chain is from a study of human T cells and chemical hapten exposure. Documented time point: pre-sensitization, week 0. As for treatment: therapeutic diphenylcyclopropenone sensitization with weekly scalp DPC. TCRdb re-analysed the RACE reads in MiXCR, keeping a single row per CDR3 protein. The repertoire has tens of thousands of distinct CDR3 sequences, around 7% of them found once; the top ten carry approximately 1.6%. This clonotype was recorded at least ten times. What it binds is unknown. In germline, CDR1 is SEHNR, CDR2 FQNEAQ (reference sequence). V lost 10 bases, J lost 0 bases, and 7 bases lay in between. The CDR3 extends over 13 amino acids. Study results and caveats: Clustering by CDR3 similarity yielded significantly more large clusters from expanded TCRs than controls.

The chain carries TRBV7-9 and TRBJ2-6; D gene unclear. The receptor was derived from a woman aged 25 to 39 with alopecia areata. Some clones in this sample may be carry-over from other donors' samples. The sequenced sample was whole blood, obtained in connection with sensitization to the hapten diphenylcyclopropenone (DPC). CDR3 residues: CATQNSGANVLTF. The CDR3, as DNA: TGTGCCACCCAAAACTCTGGGGCCAACGTCCTGACTTTC.